This T cell receptor (beta chain) was sequenced for a study of regulatory T cells in long-lasting Graves disease. Whole-study results and caveats: There was favoring of TRBV28, TRBJ1-2 and TRBJ2-5 in persistent disease.

Time point noted: newly diagnosed GD, antithyroid drugs for less than 3 months. The TCR library was made from RNA extracted from PBMCs. This CDR3 contains 17 residues. With 8 bases removed from V and 1 base from J, the gap between germline ends came to 23 bases. Per germline, CDR1 LGHDT and CDR2 YNNKEL (reference sequence). In its sample, this clonotype was seen many times. As yet, its antigen is unknown. TCR beta libraries were built with iRepertoire HTBI primers and Arm-PCR of CDR3 regions. TCRdb redid the calling of the multiplex PCR reads with MiXCR, one entry per CDR3 protein. The sample lists hundreds of thousands of distinct CDR3 sequences, about a sixth occurring once. The same sample was also used in a study of T cells in Graves' hyperthyroidism and ophthalmopathy.

This clonotype originated in a man in his forties or fifties with Graves disease. Specimen: peripheral blood mononuclear cells (PBMCs), collected at new diagnosis, from a patient treated with antithyroid drugs. The V call is TRBV3-1, the J call TRBJ2-5; perhaps TRBD2 as D (5 bases). CDR3 sequence: CASVGRGGPAGQETQYF. DNA for the CDR3: TGTGCCAGCGTCGGTCGGGGTGGGCCGGCCGGCCAAGAGACCCAGTACTTC.